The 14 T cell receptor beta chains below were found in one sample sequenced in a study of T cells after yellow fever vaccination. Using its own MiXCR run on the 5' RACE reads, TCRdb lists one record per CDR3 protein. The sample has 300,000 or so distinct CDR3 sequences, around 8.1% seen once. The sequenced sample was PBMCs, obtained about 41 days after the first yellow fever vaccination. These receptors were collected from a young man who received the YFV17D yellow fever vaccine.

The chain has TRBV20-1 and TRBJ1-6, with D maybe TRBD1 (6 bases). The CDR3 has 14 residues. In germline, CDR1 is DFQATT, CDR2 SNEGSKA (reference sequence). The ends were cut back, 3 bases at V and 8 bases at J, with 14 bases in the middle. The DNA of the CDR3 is TGCAGTGCTAGGTCAGGGGTTTACGATTCACCCCTCCACTTT. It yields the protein CSARSGVYDSPLHF.

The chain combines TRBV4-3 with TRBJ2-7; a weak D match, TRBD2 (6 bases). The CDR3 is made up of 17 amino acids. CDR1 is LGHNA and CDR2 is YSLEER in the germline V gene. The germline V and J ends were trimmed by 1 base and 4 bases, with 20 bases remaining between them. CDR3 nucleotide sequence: TGCGCCAGCAGCCAAGCCTGGTTCGGGGGATCTAGGTACGAGCAGTACTTC. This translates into CASSQAWFGGSRYEQYF.

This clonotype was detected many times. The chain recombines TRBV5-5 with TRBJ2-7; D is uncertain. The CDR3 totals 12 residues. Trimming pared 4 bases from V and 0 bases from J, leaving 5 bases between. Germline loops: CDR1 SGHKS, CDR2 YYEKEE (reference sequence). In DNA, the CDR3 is TGTGCCAGCAGCCTCACCTCCTACGAGCAGTACTTC. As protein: CASSLTSYEQYF.

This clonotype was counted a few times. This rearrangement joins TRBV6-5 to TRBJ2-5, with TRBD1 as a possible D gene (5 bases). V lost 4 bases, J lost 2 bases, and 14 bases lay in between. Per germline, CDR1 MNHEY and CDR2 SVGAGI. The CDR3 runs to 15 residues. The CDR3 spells CASSSSRAGQETQYF. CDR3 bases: TGTGCCAGCAGTTCCTCCAGGGCAGGGCAAGAGACCCAGTACTTC.

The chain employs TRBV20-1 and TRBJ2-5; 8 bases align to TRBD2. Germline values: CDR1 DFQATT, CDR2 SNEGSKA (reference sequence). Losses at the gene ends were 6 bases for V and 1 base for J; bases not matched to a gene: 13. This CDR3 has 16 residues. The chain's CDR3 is CSATGLAGTTQETQYF. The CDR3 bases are TGCAGTGCGACCGGACTAGCCGGGACGACCCAAGAGACCCAGTACTTC.

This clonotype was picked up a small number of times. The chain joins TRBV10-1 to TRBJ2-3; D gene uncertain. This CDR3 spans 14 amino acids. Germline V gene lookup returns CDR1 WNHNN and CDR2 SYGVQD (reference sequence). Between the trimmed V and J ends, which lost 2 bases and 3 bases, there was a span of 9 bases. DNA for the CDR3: TGCGCCAGCAGTGAGAGTAGAGTGACAGATACGCAGTATTTT. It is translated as CASSESRVTDTQYF.

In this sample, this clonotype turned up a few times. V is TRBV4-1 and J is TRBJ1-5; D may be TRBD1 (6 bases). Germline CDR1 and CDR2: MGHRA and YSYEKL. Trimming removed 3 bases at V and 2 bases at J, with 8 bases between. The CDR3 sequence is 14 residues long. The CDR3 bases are TGCGCCAGCAGCCAGGGGGCCGGCAATCAGCCCCAGCATTTT. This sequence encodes CASSQGAGNQPQHF.

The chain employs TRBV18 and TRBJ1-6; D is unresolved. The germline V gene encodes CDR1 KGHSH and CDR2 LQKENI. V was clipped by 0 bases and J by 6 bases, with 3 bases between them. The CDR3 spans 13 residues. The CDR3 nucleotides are TGTGCCAGCTCACCACCACCTAATTCACCCCTCCACTTT. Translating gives CASSPPPNSPLHF. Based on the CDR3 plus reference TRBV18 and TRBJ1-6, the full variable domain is NAGVMQNPRHLVRRRGQEARLRCSPMKGHSHVYWYRQLPEEGLKFMVYLQKENIIDESGMPKERFSAEFPKEGPSILRIQQVVRGDSAAYFCASSPPPNSPLHFGNGTRLTVT.

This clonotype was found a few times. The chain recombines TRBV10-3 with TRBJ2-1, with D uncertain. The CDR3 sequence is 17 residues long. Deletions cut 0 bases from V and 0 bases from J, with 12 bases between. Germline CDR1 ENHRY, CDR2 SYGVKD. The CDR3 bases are TGTGCCATCAGTGAGTCTGACGGCGGCCACTCCTACAATGAGCAGTTCTTC. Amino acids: CAISESDGGHSYNEQFF.

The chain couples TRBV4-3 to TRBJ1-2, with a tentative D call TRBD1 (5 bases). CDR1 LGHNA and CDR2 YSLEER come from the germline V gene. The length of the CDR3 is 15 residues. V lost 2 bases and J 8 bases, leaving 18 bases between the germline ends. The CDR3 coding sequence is TGCGCCAGCAGCCAAAGGGGCCTCGAGTTAGGAGGCTACACCTTC. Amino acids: CASSQRGLELGGYTF.

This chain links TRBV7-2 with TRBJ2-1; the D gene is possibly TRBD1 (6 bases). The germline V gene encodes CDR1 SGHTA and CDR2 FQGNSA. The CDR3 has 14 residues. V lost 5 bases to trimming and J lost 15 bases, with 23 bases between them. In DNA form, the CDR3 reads TGTGCCAGCAGCGTCCAGGCACCTTCAGGGGCCGTGTTCTTC. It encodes CASSVQAPSGAVFF.

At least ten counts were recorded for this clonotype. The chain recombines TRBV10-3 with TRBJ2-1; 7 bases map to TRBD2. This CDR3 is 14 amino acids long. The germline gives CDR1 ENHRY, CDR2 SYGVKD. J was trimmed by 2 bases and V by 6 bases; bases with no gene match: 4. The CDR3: CAIRGTIAYNEQFF. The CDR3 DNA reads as TGTGCCATCAGGGGGACTATCGCCTACAATGAGCAGTTCTTC.

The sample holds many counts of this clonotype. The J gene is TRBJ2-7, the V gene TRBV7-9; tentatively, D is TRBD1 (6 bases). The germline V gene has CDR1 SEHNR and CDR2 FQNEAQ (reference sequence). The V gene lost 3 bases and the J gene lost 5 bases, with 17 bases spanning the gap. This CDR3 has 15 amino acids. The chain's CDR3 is CASSFSGTRSHEQYF. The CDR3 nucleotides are TGTGCCAGCAGCTTCTCTGGGACACGGAGTCACGAGCAGTACTTC.

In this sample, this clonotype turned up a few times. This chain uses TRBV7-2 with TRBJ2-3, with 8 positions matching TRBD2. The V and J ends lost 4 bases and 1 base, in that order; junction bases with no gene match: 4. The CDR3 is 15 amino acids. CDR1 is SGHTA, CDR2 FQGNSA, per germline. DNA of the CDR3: TGTGCCAGCAGCTGGGGTAGCGGGGGCACAGATACGCAGTATTTT. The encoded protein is CASSWGSGGTDTQYF.